Listed here are 14 T cell receptor beta chains from one sample, sequenced in a study of regulatory T cells in long-lasting Graves disease (dated by TCRdb to about 2021). The receptor library was made with multiplex PCR. The sequencer listed for this sample is Illumina HiSeq 4000. CDR3 regions were amplified by Arm-PCR with iRepertoire HTBI primers to construct TCR beta libraries. The public sequencing data were trimmed at Q25 with fastp and processed into clonotypes with MiXCR by TCRdb, which kept only in-frame beta chains. Rows are unified per CDR3 protein, each entry keeping the most common DNA and genes. Here the sample has approximately 400,000 distinct CDR3 sequences; roughly 25% occur a single time. The ten biggest clones cover 25% to 30% of the sample. The sample's time point, from its label and the paper: persistent/refractory GD, antithyroid drugs over 5 years with positive TRAb. For both TCR sequencing and RNA sequencing, RNA was extracted from PBMCs in TRIzol.

The sample consisted of peripheral blood mononuclear cells (PBMCs), taken when the disease was refractory, from a patient treated with antithyroid drugs. The source of these receptors is a woman between 40 and 50 years old with Graves disease. Donor details come from another sample of the same person, matched by shared clones.

This clonotype came up a few times. V gene TRBV20-1 combines with J gene TRBJ2-5; D is uncertain. This CDR3 comprises 12 residues. V was cut by 4 bases and J by 2 bases, with 8 bases left in between. Germline V CDR1 and CDR2: DFQATT, SNEGSKA (reference sequence). The CDR3 DNA reads as TGCAGTGCTAAGGTTCCTCAAGAGACCCAGTACTTC. It yields the protein CSAKVPQETQYF.

J is TRBJ2-7 and V is TRBV20-1; 14 positions agree with TRBD2. The J segment lost 2 bases and the V segment lost 5 bases, leaving 17 bases of the junction unmatched. The CDR3 consists of 19 residues. CDR1 and CDR2 from the germline V gene are DFQATT and SNEGSKA (reference sequence). For the CDR3, the DNA is TGCAGTGCTGAAGGGACTAGCGGGAGCCTGGAGAGTGACCCCTACGAGCAGTACTTC. This codes for CSAEGTSGSLESDPYEQYF.

This rearrangement joins TRBV12-3 or TRBV12-4 to TRBJ2-7; 10 nucleotides line up with TRBD2. This CDR3 is 19 amino acids long. V lost 3 bases and J lost 0; bases outside the gene matches: 14. The CDR3 DNA is TGTGCCAGCAGTTTGGGAGTGGTAGCGGGAGGCAAACCCTCCTACGAGCAGTACTTC. Residues: CASSLGVVAGGKPSYEQYF.

This clonotype was picked up many times. V gene TRBV28 combines with J gene TRBJ1-1; D is undetermined. V shed 1 base and J shed 6 bases, with 15 bases lying between them. The V gene's germline CDR1 is MDHEN and CDR2 SYDVKM. The CDR3 contains 15 residues. The CDR3: CASSLSGYAGPEAFF. DNA of the CDR3: TGTGCCAGCAGTTTATCGGGTTACGCAGGCCCTGAAGCTTTCTTT.

J is TRBJ2-7 and V is TRBV12-5; D is perhaps TRBD1 (7 bases). Germline-derived CDR1 and CDR2 are LGHNT and FRNRAP. The CDR3 is made up of 19 amino acids. Trimming stripped 3 bases from V and 7 bases from J, with 31 bases between. The CDR3 is CASGFFGLGGTAPYNEQYF. The CDR3, as DNA: TGTGCTAGTGGTTTTTTCGGGTTGGGCGGGACAGCCCCCTACAATGAGCAGTACTTC.

Ten or more counts support this clonotype. The chain uses TRBV20-1 and TRBJ1-1; no reliable D call. V lost 5 bases and J lost 1, with 8 bases in between. Germline assignment: CDR1 DFQATT and CDR2 SNEGSKA (reference sequence). This CDR3 region has 12 residues. Here the CDR3 DNA reads TGCAGTGCTTGGTCCCCGAACACTGAAGCTTTCTTT. Translated: CSAWSPNTEAFF.

This clonotype appeared many times. The chain links TRBV11-2 to TRBJ1-1, with TRBD1 as a possible D gene (6 bases). Germline CDR1 and CDR2: SGHAT and FQNNGV. The CDR3 runs to 17 residues. V was trimmed by 4 bases and J by 2 bases, leaving 20 bases between them. As DNA, the CDR3 is TGTGCCAGCAGCTGGGGGCGAGGGGGGCAGGGAAACACTGAAGCTTTCTTT. Translating gives CASSWGRGGQGNTEAFF.

In the case of this clonotype: This may come from a read error, since a much larger clone is one base off. This chain joins TRBV7-9 and TRBJ1-1; TRBD1 matches at 7 bases. CDR3 size: 14 residues. Looked up from germline, CDR1 is SEHNR and CDR2 is FQNEAQ (reference sequence). The CDR3: CVSSTGQKIPEAFF. The CDR3 DNA follows: TGTGTCAGCAGCACGGGACAGAAGATACCTGAAGCTTTCTTT.

Only one count was recorded for this clonotype. The CDR3 loop reads CASSGFGAYEQYF. The CDR3 bases are TGCGCCAGCAGTGGGTTTGGGGCCTACGAGCAGTACTTC. V usage is TRBV10-2 and J usage is TRBJ2-7; D is unresolved. The V and J ends lost 4 bases and 2 bases respectively, with 9 bases between them. The CDR3 is 13 amino acids. The germline gives CDR1 WSHSY, CDR2 SAAADI.

The V call is TRBV28, the J call TRBJ2-1; D remains unclear. V was cut by 7 bases and J by 8 bases, with 21 bases left in between. CDR1 MDHEN and CDR2 SYDVKM come from the germline V gene. This CDR3 has 15 amino acids. CDR3 loop: CASTRRKVLGYEQFF. CDR3 sequence (DNA): TGTGCCAGCACCAGAAGGAAGGTCCTAGGGTATGAGCAGTTCTTC.

This chain joins TRBV30 and TRBJ1-6; D unresolved. The ends were cut back, 8 bases at V and 3 bases at J, with 11 bases in the middle. Germline CDR1 is GTSNPN and CDR2 is SVGIG (reference sequence). The CDR3 extends over 13 amino acids. CDR3 coding DNA: TGTGCCGGGATCCGGGGCTATAATTCACCCCTCCACTTT. It codes for CAGIRGYNSPLHF.

This chain uses TRBV7-2 with TRBJ2-5; D is unclear. The CDR3 is 14 amino acids. Germline V gives CDR1 SGHTA, CDR2 FQGNSA. The germline V and J ends were trimmed by 1 base and 3 bases, with 9 bases remaining between them. The DNA of the CDR3 is TGTGCCAGCAGCTTAGTCGTGACGAAAGAGACCCAGTACTTC. It specifies CASSLVVTKETQYF.

This sequence joins TRBV3-1 and TRBJ1-5; 7 bases are a match to TRBD1. The CDR3 runs to 14 residues. The trim removed 1 base at V and 7 bases at J, leaving 4 bases unmatched. Per the germline V gene, CDR1 is LGHDT and CDR2 is YNNKEL (reference sequence). In DNA, the CDR3 is TGTGCCAGCAGCCAAGCAGGGGGTGGCCAGCCCCAGCATTTT. Translation: CASSQAGGGQPQHF.

At least ten counts were recorded for this clonotype. The J gene is TRBJ2-7, the V gene TRBV28; D gene unclear. CDR1 MDHEN and CDR2 SYDVKM come from the germline V gene. V shed 3 bases and J shed 3 bases, with 6 bases lying between them. The CDR3 spans 12 residues. The CDR3 DNA is TGTGCCAGCAGTTTTTTGCTCTACGAGCAGTACTTC. Translated: CASSFLLYEQYF.